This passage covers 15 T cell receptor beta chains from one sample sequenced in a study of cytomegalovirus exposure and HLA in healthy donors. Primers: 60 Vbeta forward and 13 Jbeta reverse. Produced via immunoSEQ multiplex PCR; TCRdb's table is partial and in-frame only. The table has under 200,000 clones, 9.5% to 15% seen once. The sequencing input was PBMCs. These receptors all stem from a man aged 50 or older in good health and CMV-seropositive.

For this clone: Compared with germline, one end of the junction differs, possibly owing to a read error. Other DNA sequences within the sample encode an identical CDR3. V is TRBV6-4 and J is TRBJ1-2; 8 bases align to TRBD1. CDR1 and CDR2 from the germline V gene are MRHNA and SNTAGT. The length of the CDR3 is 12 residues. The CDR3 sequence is CASSAGTGGSHF. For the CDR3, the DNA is TGTGCCAGCAGTGCAGGGACAGGAGGCTCCCACTTC.

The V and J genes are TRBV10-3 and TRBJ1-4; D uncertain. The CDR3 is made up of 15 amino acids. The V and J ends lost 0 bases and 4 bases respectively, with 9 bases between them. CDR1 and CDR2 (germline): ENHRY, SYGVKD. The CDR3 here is CAISESSKLNEKLFF. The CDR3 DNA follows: TGTGCCATCAGTGAGTCTTCAAAGCTTAATGAAAAACTGTTTTTT.

The CDR3 coding sequence is TGTGCCAGCAGCAAACCCCCTGTCCCGGGACAGGATACCAAAAAGGAAACTGAAGCTTTCTTT. Translation: CASSKPPVPGQDTKKETEAFF. The chain joins TRBV21-1 to TRBJ1-1; the table calls TRBD1, which could not be checked here. TRBV21-1 is designated a pseudogene. The CDR3 is 21 residues long.

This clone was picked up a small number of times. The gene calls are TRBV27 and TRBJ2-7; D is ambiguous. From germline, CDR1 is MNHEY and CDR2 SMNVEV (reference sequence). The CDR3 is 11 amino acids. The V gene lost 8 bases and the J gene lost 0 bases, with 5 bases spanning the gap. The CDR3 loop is CASVDSYEQYV. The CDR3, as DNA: TGTGCCAGCGTCGACTCCTACGAGCAGTACGTC.

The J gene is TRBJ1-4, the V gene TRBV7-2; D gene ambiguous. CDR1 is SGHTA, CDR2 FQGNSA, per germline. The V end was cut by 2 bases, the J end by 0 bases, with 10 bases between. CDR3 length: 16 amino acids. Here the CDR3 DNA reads TGTGCCAGCAGCTTAAACAGTCGAGCAACTAATGAAAAACTGTTTTTT. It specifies CASSLNSRATNEKLFF.

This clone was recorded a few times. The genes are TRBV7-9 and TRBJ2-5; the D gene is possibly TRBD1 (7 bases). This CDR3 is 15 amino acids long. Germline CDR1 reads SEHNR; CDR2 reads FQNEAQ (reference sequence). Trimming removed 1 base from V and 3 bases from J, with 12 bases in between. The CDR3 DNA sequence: TGTGCCAGCAGCTTAGGTGGCAGGGGGGAAGAGACCCAGTACTTC. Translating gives CASSLGGRGEETQYF.

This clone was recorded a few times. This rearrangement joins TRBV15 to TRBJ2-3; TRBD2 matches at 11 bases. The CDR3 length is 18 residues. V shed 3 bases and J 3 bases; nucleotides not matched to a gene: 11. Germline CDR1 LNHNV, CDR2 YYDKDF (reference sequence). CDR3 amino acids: CATSRVSLAGGKTDTQYF. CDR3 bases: TGTGCCACCAGCAGGGTATCGCTAGCGGGGGGAAAAACAGATACGCAGTATTTT.

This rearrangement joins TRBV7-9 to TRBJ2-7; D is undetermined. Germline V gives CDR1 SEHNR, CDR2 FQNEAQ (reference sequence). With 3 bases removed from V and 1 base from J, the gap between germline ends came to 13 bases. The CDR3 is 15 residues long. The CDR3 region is CASSFGPSPSYEQYV. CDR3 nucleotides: TGTGCCAGCAGCTTTGGGCCCTCCCCATCCTACGAGCAGTACGTC.

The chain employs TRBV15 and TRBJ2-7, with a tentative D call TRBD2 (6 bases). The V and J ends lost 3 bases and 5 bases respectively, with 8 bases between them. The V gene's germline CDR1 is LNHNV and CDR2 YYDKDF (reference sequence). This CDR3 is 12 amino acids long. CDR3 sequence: CATSRGGDEQYV. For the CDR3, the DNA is TGTGCCACCAGCAGGGGCGGGGACGAGCAGTACGTC.

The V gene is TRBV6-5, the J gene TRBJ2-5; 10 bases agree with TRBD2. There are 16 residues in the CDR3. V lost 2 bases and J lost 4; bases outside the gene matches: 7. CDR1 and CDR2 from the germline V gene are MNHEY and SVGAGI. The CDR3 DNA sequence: TGTGCCAGCAGTTACAGCGGGGGGGCCGCTCCAGAGACCCAGTACTTC. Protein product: CASSYSGGAAPETQYF.

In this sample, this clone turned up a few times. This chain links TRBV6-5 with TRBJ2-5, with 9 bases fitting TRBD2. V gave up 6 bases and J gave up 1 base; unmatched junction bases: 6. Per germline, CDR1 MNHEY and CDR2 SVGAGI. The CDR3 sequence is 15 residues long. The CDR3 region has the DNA TGTGCCAGCAGACAAGCGGGGGGACTCCAAGAGACCCAGTACTTC. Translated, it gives CASRQAGGLQETQYF.

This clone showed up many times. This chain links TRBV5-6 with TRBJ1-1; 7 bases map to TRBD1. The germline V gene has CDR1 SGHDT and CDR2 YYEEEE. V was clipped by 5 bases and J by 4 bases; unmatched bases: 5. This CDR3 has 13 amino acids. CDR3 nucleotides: TGTGCCAGCAGATTCACAGGGGTCACTGAAGCTTTCTTT. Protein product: CASRFTGVTEAFF. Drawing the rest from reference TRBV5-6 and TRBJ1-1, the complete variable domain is DAGVTQSPTHLIKTRGQQVTLRCSPKSGHDTVSWYQQALGQGPQFIFQYYEEEERQRGNFPDRFSGHQFPNYSSELNVNALLLGDSALYLCASRFTGVTEAFFGQGTRLTVV.

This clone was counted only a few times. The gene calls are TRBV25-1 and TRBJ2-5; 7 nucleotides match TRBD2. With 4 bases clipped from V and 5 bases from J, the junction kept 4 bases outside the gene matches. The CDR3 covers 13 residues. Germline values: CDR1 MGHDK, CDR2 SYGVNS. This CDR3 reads CASSGWGGETQYF. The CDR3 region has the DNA TGTGCCAGCAGTGGATGGGGGGGTGAGACCCAGTACTTC.

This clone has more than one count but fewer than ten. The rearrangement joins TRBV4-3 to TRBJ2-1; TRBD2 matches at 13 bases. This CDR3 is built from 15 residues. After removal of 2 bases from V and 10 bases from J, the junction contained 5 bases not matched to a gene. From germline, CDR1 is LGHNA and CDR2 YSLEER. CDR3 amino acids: CASSQTSGGEQEQFF. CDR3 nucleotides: TGCGCCAGCAGCCAAACTAGCGGGGGGGAGCAAGAGCAGTTCTTC.

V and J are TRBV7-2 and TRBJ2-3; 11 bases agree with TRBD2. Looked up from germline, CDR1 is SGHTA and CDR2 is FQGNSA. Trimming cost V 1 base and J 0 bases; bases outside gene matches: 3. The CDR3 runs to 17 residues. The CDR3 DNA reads TGTGCCAGCAGCTTAGTAGCGGGGGGGACTAGCACAGATACGCAGTATTTT. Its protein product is CASSLVAGGTSTDTQYF.